A single TCR beta chain is shown here with its context. The record originates from a study of a mutant IDH1 vaccine in newly diagnosed glioma. Study information: Treated patients had a mean age of approximately 41 years and a sex split that was around 62% male and roughly 40% female. Earlier treatment was radiotherapy, temozolomide, or both, with most getting both.

Method: immunoSEQ multiplex PCR; TCRdb's copy keeps in-frame clones and lacks some. The table lists around 50,000 clones, 86% of them singletons. Time point specified: baseline, week 1 (first vaccination visit). Treatment in this sample: pre-vaccination baseline after standard-of-care therapy. The V gene's germline CDR1 is SGHAT and CDR2 FQNNGV. V gave up 5 bases and J gave up 4 bases, with 16 bases separating them. This CDR3 is 15 amino acids long. Sequencing was performed on PBMCs, taken from a glioma patient treated with radiotherapy, temozolomide or both. The receptor comes from a man aged 35 to 55 with glioma. The gene calls are TRBV11-2 and TRBJ2-3; D remains ambiguous. CDR3 sequence reads: CASSLNTFRADTQYF. CDR3 bases: TGTGCCAGCAGCCTAAACACTTTTCGCGCAGATACGCAGTATTTT.